This passage covers 5 T cell receptor beta chains from one sample sequenced in a study of blood T cell repertoires in COVID-19. The repertoire was sequenced with immunoSEQ multiplex PCR; TCRdb's copy has only in-frame clones and lacks some. The table records about 270,000 clones, under 90% of them present only once. Sequenced input: peripheral blood. The receptors shown here come from a woman aged 18-29 years with acute or convalescent COVID-19.

The chain couples TRBV21-1 to TRBJ1-1; the table's D call, TRBD1, has no DNA check behind it. TRBV21-1 represents a pseudogene. The CDR3 loop spans 17 amino acids. The CDR3 DNA reads as TGTGCCAGCAGCCACGGGAAAAATCAGGGGGCGTTCACTGAAGCTTTCTTT. This gives the protein CASSHGKNQGAFTEAFF.

This clone was detected a few times. The genes are TRBV7-9 and TRBJ1-2; D is unclear. Germline V gives CDR1 SEHNR, CDR2 FQNEAQ (reference sequence). The CDR3 consists of 13 residues. Deletions cut 5 bases from V and 2 bases from J, with 9 bases between. The CDR3 region has the DNA TGTGCCAGCAGCACTCAAAAGAACTATGGCTACACCTTC. Encoded protein: CASSTQKNYGYTF.

The chain carries TRBV11-2 and TRBJ2-7; 7 bases line up with TRBD1. This CDR3 is built from 14 residues. The V segment lost 4 bases and the J segment 0 bases; nucleotides outside the gene matches: 3. Germline CDR1 is SGHAT and CDR2 is FQNNGV. CDR3 coding DNA: TGTGCCAGCAGCTCCTGGGACAGCTCCTACGAGCAGTACTTC. This codes for CASSSWDSSYEQYF.

V and J are TRBV27 and TRBJ2-7, with D tentatively TRBD2 (5 bases). The CDR3 is 13 residues long. The germline gives CDR1 MNHEY, CDR2 SMNVEV (reference sequence). The V end lost 6 bases, the J end lost 0 bases, and 9 bases lay between the germline ends. CDR3 DNA: TGTGCCAGCAGCGGGGTGAGCTCCTACGAGCAGTACTTC. It translates to CASSGVSSYEQYF.

This rearrangement joins TRBV6-5 to TRBJ2-3; D ambiguous. The V and J ends lost 7 bases and 2 bases respectively, with 10 bases between them. This CDR3 has 13 residues. Germline V lookup: CDR1 MNHEY, CDR2 SVGAGI. This chain's CDR3 is CASTGRLTDTQYF. The DNA of the CDR3 is TGTGCCAGCACTGGCCGCCTCACAGATACGCAGTATTTT.